This is a list of T cell receptor beta chains from one sample in a study of CD8 T cells in ankylosing spondylitis. TCRdb reanalysed the 5' RACE reads using MiXCR and keeps one entry per CDR3 protein. The sample has fewer than 550,000 distinct CDR3 sequences; about 5.7% are singletons. Sequencing was carried out using blood, either unsorted or a sorted T cell fraction (not recorded which). The receptor source for this set is a male donor with ankylosing spondylitis. Each CDR3 is given with its conserved first and last residue. The D gene is left open where the match is weak. Clone size appears in some rows only: once, few, many, or a class for an expanded clone.

D gene	V gene	clone size	J gene	CDR3 DNA	CDR3 protein
NA	TRBV27	NA	TRBJ2-2	TGTGCCAGCAGTGGGTTTGACAGGAACACCGGGGAGCTGTTTTTT	CASSGFDRNTGELFF
TRBD1	TRBV5-1	many	TRBJ2-7	TGCGCCAGCAGCCCCGAACTAGGGACAGGCGAGCAGTACTTC	CASSPELGTGEQYF
TRBD2	TRBV4-3	NA	TRBJ2-3	TGCGCCAGCAGCCAACTAGCGGTCGAGACAGATACGCAGTATTTT	CASSQLAVETDTQYF
NA	TRBV11-2	many	TRBJ2-3	TGTGCCAGCAAGGTCTACACAGATACGCAGTATTTT	CASKVYTDTQYF
NA	TRBV20-1	many	TRBJ2-2	TGCAGTGCTAGCCCGGGATTCGGTGGGACCGGGGAGCTGTTTTTT	CSASPGFGGTGELFF
NA	TRBV28	few	TRBJ1-1	TGTGCCAGCAGTCCCGGGACTATGGCAGTAAGGGCTTTCTTT	CASSPGTMAVRAFF
NA	TRBV4-3	many	TRBJ2-3	TGCGCCAGCAGCCAAGGTGCGGGACAGACAACCGATACGCAGTATTTT	CASSQGAGQTTDTQYF
NA	TRBV7-9	many	TRBJ2-4	TGTGCCAGCAGCTTAACCGGGAAAAACATTCAGTACTTC	CASSLTGKNIQYF
NA	TRBV5-1	few	TRBJ2-6	TGCGCCAGCAGCGTCGGGGTGGGGGTGAGCTCTGGGGCCAACGTCCTGACTTTC	CASSVGVGVSSGANVLTF
NA	TRBV21-1	many	TRBJ2-2	TGTGCCAGCAGCGGTCGACTAGCGGGGCAGGAGTACACCGGGGAGCTGTTTTTT	CASSGRLAGQEYTGELFF
TRBD1	TRBV28	NA	TRBJ2-7	TGTGCCAGCAGCCTGCCTGGGACAGGGTTCTACGAGCAGTACTTC	CASSLPGTGFYEQYF
NA	TRBV6-6	NA	TRBJ1-1	TGTGCCAGCAGTACCAGGACTGAAGCTTTCTTT	CASSTRTEAFF
TRBD2	TRBV7-9	many	TRBJ2-1	TGTGCCAGCAGCTTAGGGACTAGCGCTTCCTACAATGAGCAGTTCTTC	CASSLGTSASYNEQFF
NA	TRBV7-2	many	TRBJ2-7	TGTGCCAGCAGCTTTAAAGGCAGTTACGAGCAGTACTTC	CASSFKGSYEQYF
TRBD1	TRBV7-9	many	TRBJ1-1	TGTGCCAGCAGCCGCTTGACAGGGGGATCGACTGAAGCTTTCTTT	CASSRLTGGSTEAFF